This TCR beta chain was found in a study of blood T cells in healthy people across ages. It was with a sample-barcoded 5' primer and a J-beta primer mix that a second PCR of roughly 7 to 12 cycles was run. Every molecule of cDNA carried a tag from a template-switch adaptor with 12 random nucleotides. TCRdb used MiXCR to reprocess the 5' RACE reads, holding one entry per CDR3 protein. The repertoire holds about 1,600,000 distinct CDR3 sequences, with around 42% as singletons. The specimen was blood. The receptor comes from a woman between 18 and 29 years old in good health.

In DNA form, the CDR3 reads TGTGCCAGCAGCTTAGTCGGGGACAGGAGGTACGAGCAGTACTTC. Translation: CASSLVGDRRYEQYF. The chain joins TRBV7-8 to TRBJ2-7; 8 bases agree with TRBD1. Per germline, CDR1 SGHVS and CDR2 FQNEAQ. V was pared by 1 base and J by 4 bases, with 6 bases of the junction left unmatched. CDR3 length: 15 residues.